This T cell receptor (beta chain) was sequenced in a study of blood T cell repertoires in COVID-19. About the research overall: COVID-19 samples collected from the United States, Italy and Spain covered acute and convalescent phases.

In the study's own analysis: Using reference gene primer amplification, nucleated cell counts were estimated. Sequencing used immunoSEQ multiplex PCR; TCRdb keeps in-frame clones, though not all of them. Clone size and V and J calls were adopted from that table, with D and trimming inferred from the DNA. The data contain 250,000 to 300,000 clones, around 82% of them singletons. V lost 6 bases, J lost 0 bases, and 15 bases lay in between. There are 17 residues in the CDR3. Germline assignment: CDR1 LNHDA and CDR2 SQIVND (reference sequence). The chain combines TRBV19 with TRBJ2-6; perhaps TRBD2 as D (5 bases). This TCR was recovered from a woman younger than 35 with acute or convalescent COVID-19. Sequenced material: peripheral blood. The CDR3, as DNA: TGTGCCAGTAGCCCGGACGGTGGAGGCTCTGGGGCCAACGTCCTGACTTTC. Translating gives CASSPDGGGSGANVLTF.